The 14 T cell receptor beta chains reported below all come from one sample, sequenced in a study of shared clonotypes between healthy human individuals. Profiling relied on immunoSEQ multiplex PCR, and the TCRdb table lists in-frame clones only, not all of them. This table holds around 700,000 clones, around four fifths found once. What was sequenced was memory CD4+ T cells sorted from blood. The subset: CD45RA-negative fraction. Source of these receptors: a woman aged 25 to 39 in good health.

The V call is TRBV27, the J call TRBJ2-2, with D hard to call. Germline CDR1 is MNHEY and CDR2 is SMNVEV (reference sequence). Trimming left V 10 bases short and J 8 bases short, with 17 bases between. The CDR3 consists of 13 residues. This CDR3 reads CATKTGGAGELFF. The CDR3 coding sequence is TGTGCCACGAAAACGGGTGGAGCGGGGGAGCTGTTTTTT.

The chain joins TRBV28 to TRBJ2-7; 9 nucleotides agree with TRBD1. Germline V gene lookup returns CDR1 MDHEN and CDR2 SYDVKM. With 5 bases clipped from V and 3 bases from J, the junction kept 8 bases outside the gene matches. There are 15 residues in the CDR3. Here the CDR3 reads CASSRPGTGRYEQYF. The CDR3 bases are TGTGCCAGCAGTCGACCTGGGACAGGGCGCTACGAGCAGTACTTC.

This clone has at least ten counts. The chain couples TRBV9 to TRBJ1-2; D perhaps matches TRBD1 (5 bases). The length of the CDR3 is 16 residues. V was clipped by 4 bases and J by 2 bases, with 18 bases between them. Germline V gives CDR1 SGDLS, CDR2 YYNGEE. DNA for the CDR3: TGTGCCAGCAGCCCCATGGGAGGGGCCATAAACTATGGCTACACCTTC. The encoded protein is CASSPMGGAINYGYTF.

About this clone: Other nucleotide sequences in the sample specify the same CDR3. The chain uses TRBV6-4 and TRBJ2-3, with D hard to call. This CDR3 spans 14 amino acids. Germline CDR1 reads MRHNA; CDR2 reads SNTAGT. Trimming cost V 0 bases and J 2 bases, with 6 bases left between them. The CDR3 loop reads CASSDSGSTDTQYF. The CDR3, as DNA: TGTGCCAGCAGTGACTCGGGGTCCACAGATACGCAGTATTTT.

This clone was seen a few times. The rearrangement joins TRBV6-5 to TRBJ1-1; no definite D call. Per the germline V gene, CDR1 is MNHEY and CDR2 is SVGAGI. The CDR3 runs to 13 residues. V lost 6 bases, J lost 1 base, and 9 bases lay in between. CDR3 sequence: CASRAIRNTEAFF. The CDR3 nucleotides read TGTGCCAGCAGGGCGATCAGGAACACTGAAGCTTTCTTT.

This chain joins TRBV7-9 and TRBJ2-7, with D unresolved. Germline CDR1 is SEHNR and CDR2 is FQNEAQ (reference sequence). The V and J ends lost 5 bases and 8 bases respectively, with 13 bases between them. This CDR3 spans 12 amino acids. DNA of the CDR3: TGTGCCAGCAGCCAAGACCCCCTCCAGCAGTACTTC. It codes for CASSQDPLQQYF.

V and J are TRBV11-3 and TRBJ2-5; 13 bases are shared with TRBD2. This CDR3 is built from 16 residues. V lost 1 base, J lost 3 bases, and 2 bases stayed unmatched. The germline V gene encodes CDR1 SGHNT and CDR2 YENEEA. DNA of the CDR3: TGTGCCAGCAGCTTAGGGGGGACTAGCGGGAAAGAGACCCAGTACTTC. Translating gives CASSLGGTSGKETQYF.

This chain links TRBV27 with TRBJ2-7; 11 nucleotides line up with TRBD2. CDR1 is MNHEY and CDR2 is SMNVEV in the germline V gene (reference sequence). The CDR3 spans 15 residues. V trimming: 4 bases; J trimming: 2 bases; junction bases outside the gene matches: 4. This CDR3 is CASSWGTSGAYEQYF. In DNA form, the CDR3 reads TGTGCCAGCAGTTGGGGGACTAGCGGAGCCTACGAGCAGTACTTC.

The chain recombines TRBV7-9 with TRBJ1-4; tentative D call: TRBD1 (5 bases). Between the trimmed V and J ends, which lost 5 bases and 0 bases, there was a span of 7 bases. CDR1 and CDR2 (germline): SEHNR, FQNEAQ (reference sequence). CDR3 length equals 14 residues. This CDR3 is CASSRQSTNEKLFF. The CDR3 DNA follows: TGTGCCAGCAGCCGACAGTCAACTAATGAAAAACTGTTTTTT.

A few counts support this clone. The chain couples TRBV5-4 to TRBJ2-5; D possibly corresponds to TRBD1 (7 bases). The CDR3 has 14 amino acids. Trimming removed 5 bases at V and 2 bases at J, with 13 bases between. The germline V gene has CDR1 SGHNT and CDR2 YYREEE (reference sequence). The chain's CDR3 is CASRVQGGQETQYF. The CDR3 DNA follows: TGTGCCAGCAGGGTCCAGGGGGGACAAGAGACCCAGTACTTC.

The gene calls are TRBV7-9 and TRBJ2-3; TRBD2 matches 10 bases. Per germline, CDR1 SEHNR and CDR2 FQNEAQ (reference sequence). There are 16 residues in the CDR3. The J segment lost 1 base and the V segment lost 4 bases, leaving 5 bases of the junction unmatched. CDR3 nucleotide sequence: TGTGCCAGCAGCTGGGCCGGGACTAGCGGCACAGATACGCAGTATTTT. Protein product: CASSWAGTSGTDTQYF.

The chain has TRBV6-1 and TRBJ2-7; possibly TRBD2 for D (6 bases). Trimming shortened V by 3 bases and J by 4 bases, and 16 bases separated the two germline ends. The CDR3 covers 15 residues. The germline V gene has CDR1 MNHNS and CDR2 SASEGT. The CDR3 coding sequence is TGTGCCAGCAGTGACGGGGCTAGGCTAGCGTACGAGCAGTACTTC. This sequence encodes CASSDGARLAYEQYF.

The V call is TRBV5-1, the J call TRBJ2-7; 7 positions match TRBD2. Germline CDR1 and CDR2: SGHRS and YFSETQ. The CDR3 consists of 17 residues. V was pared by 3 bases and J by 2 bases, with 14 bases of the junction left unmatched. The CDR3 DNA reads as TGCGCCAGCAGCTCCTTACCCTTGGTAGCGGGTACCTACGAGCAGTACTTC. It translates to CASSSLPLVAGTYEQYF.

CDR3 sequence reads: CASASAGDEQYF. In nucleotides, the CDR3 is TGTGCCAGCGCCAGCGCCGGGGACGAGCAGTACTTC. The rearrangement links TRBV25-1 to TRBJ2-7, with D possibly being TRBD2 (5 bases). The CDR3 spans 12 residues. CDR1 MGHDK and CDR2 SYGVNS come from the germline V gene. The V end lost 8 bases, the J end lost 5 bases, and 13 bases lay between the germline ends.